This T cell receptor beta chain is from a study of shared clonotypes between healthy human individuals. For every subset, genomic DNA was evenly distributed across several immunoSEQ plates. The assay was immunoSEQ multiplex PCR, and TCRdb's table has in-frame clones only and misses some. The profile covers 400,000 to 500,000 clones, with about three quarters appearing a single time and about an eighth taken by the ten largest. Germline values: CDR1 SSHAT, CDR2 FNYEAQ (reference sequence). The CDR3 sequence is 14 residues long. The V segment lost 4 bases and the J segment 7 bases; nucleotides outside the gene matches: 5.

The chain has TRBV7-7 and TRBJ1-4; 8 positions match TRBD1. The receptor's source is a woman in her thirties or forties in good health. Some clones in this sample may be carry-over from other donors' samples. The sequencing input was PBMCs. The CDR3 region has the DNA TGTGCCAGCAGCTCGGACAGGGCGAGTGAAAAACTGTTTTTT. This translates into CASSSDRASEKLFF.